This T cell receptor (beta chain) was observed in a study of cytomegalovirus exposure and HLA in healthy donors. At the level of the study: The early release's HLA-typed donors yielded some 85 million unique TCRs.

The ends were cut back, 6 bases at V and 8 bases at J, with 19 bases in the middle. The germline CDR1 and CDR2 sequences are LNHDA and SQIVND (reference sequence). The CDR3 is made up of 14 amino acids. Notes on the study in general: With later analysis, a missense DCLRE1C variant became linked to TCR beta V- and J-gene trimming.

Primers: 60 Vbeta forward and 13 Jbeta reverse. Libraries were prepared by immunoSEQ multiplex PCR; TCRdb keeps only in-frame clonotypes and omits some of them. Of approximately 110,000 clones listed, 60% to 85% were seen once; the top ten hold 8.5% to 10%. Details on this clone: Its antigen is unidentified.

Sequences were obtained from PBMCs. The genes are TRBV19 and TRBJ1-2; perhaps TRBD1 as D (5 bases). The source of this sequence is a woman in her thirties or forties in good health and CMV-seropositive. CDR3 residues: CASRSRWGGHGYTF. CDR3 DNA sequence: TGTGCCAGTAGATCCCGATGGGGGGGTCACGGCTACACCTTC.